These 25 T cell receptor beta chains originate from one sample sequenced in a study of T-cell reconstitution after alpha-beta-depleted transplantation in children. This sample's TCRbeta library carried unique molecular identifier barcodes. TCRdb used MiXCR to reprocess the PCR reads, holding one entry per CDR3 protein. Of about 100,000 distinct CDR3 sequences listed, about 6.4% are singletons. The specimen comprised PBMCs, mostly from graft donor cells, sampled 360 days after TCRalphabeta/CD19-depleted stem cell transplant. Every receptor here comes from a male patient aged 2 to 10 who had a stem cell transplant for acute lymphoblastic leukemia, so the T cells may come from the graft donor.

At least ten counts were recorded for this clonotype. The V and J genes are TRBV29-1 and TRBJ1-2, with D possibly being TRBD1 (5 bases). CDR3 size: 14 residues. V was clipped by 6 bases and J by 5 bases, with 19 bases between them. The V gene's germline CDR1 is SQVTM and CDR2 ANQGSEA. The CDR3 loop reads CSVLDLGRGYGYTF. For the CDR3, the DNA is TGCAGCGTGCTCGATCTGGGGCGCGGGTATGGCTACACCTTC.

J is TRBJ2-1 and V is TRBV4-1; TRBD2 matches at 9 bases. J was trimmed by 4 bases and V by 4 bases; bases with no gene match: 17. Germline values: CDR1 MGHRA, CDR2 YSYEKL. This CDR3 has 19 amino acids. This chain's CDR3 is CASSLSGGSGGPSYNEQFF. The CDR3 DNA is TGCGCCAGCAGCCTCTCTGGAGGTAGCGGGGGCCCTTCATACAATGAGCAGTTCTTC.

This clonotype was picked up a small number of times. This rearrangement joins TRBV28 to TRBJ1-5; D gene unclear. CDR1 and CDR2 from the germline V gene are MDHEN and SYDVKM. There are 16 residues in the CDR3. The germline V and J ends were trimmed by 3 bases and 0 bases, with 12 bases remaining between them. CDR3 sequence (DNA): TGTGCCAGCAGTTTCGACTCATTGACTAGCAATCAGCCCCAGCATTTT. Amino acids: CASSFDSLTSNQPQHF.

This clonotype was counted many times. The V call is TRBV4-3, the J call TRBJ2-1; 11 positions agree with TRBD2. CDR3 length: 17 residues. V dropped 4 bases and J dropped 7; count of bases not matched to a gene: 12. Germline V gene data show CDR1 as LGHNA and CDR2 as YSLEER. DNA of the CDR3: TGCGCCAGCAGCCTCATACCGGGACTAGCGGTAGGGAATGAGCAGTTCTTC. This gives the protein CASSLIPGLAVGNEQFF.

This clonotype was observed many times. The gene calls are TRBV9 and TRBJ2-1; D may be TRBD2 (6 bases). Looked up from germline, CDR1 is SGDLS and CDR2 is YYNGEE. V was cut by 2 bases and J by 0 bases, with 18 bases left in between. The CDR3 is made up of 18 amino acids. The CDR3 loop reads CASSVHWAGPSSYNEQFF. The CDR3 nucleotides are TGTGCCAGCAGCGTCCACTGGGCGGGACCATCCTCCTACAATGAGCAGTTCTTC.

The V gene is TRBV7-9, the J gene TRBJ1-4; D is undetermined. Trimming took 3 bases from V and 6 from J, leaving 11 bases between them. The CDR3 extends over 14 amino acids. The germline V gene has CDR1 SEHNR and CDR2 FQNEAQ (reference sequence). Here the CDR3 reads CASSFGLDYEKLFF. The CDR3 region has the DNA TGTGCCAGCAGCTTCGGGCTAGACTATGAAAAACTGTTTTTT.

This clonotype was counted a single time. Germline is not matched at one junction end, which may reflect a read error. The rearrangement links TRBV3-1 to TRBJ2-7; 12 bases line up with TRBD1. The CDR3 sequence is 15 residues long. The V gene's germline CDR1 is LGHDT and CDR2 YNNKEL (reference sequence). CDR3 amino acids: CASCQGQGAPDEQYF. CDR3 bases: TGTGCCAGCTGCCAGGGACAGGGGGCCCCTGACGAGCAGTACTTC.

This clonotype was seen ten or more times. The CDR3, as DNA: TGCAGCGTTGATCGGCGGGATTTGAATGAGCAGTTCTTC. It encodes CSVDRRDLNEQFF. The V call is TRBV29-1, the J call TRBJ2-1; tentatively, D is TRBD2 (6 bases). Germline V gene sequence: CDR1 SQVTM, CDR2 ANQGSEA. V shed 3 bases and J shed 7 bases, with 13 bases lying between them. The length of the CDR3 is 13 residues.

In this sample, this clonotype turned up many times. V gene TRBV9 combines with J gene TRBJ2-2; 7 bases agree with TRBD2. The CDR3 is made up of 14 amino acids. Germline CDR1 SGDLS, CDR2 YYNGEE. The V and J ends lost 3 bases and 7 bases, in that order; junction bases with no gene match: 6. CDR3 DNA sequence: TGTGCCAGCAGCGGATTAGCGGGCCGCGGGGAGCTGTTTTTT. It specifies CASSGLAGRGELFF.

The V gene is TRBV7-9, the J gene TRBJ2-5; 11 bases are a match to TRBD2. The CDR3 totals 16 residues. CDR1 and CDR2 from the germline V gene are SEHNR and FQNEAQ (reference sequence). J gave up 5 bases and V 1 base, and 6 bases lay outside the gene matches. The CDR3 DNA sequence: TGTGCCAGCAGCTTAGGGACTAGCGGGCCGGCGGAGACCCAGTACTTC. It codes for CASSLGTSGPAETQYF.

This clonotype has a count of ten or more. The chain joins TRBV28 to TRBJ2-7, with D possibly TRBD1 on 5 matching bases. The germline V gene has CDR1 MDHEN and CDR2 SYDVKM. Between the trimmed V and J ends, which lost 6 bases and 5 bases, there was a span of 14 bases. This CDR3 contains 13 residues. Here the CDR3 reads CASRPRNRNEQYF. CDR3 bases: TGTGCCAGCAGGCCAAGGAACAGGAACGAGCAGTACTTC.

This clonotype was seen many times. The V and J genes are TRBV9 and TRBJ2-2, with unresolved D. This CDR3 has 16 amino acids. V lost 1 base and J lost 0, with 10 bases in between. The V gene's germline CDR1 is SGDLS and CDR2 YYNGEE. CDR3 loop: CASSVHGGSNTGELFF. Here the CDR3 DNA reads TGTGCCAGCAGCGTACACGGCGGCTCGAACACCGGGGAGCTGTTTTTT.

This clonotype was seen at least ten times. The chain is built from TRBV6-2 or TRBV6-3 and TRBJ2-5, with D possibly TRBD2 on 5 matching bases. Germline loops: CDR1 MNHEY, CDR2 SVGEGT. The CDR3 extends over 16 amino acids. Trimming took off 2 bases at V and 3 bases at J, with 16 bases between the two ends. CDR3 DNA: TGTGCCAGCAGTTACCTGGGCCGCTGGGGAGAAGAGACCCAGTACTTC. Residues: CASSYLGRWGEETQYF.

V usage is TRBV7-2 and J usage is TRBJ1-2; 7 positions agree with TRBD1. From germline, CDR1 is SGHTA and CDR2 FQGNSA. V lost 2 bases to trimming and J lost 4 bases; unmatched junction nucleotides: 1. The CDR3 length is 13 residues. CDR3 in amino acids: CASSLRGLYGYTF. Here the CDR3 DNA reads TGTGCCAGCAGCTTAAGGGGGCTCTATGGCTACACCTTC.

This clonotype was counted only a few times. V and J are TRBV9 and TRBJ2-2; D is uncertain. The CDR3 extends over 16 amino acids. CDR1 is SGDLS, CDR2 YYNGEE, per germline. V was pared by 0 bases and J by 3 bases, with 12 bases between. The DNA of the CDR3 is TGTGCCAGCAGCGTAGATCCAAACTCGTACACCGGGGAGCTGTTTTTT. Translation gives CASSVDPNSYTGELFF.

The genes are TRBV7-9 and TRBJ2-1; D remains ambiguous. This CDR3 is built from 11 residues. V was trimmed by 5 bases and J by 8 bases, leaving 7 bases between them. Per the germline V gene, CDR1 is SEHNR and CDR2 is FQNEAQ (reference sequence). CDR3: CASSPPDEQFF. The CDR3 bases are TGTGCCAGCAGCCCCCCGGATGAGCAGTTCTTC.

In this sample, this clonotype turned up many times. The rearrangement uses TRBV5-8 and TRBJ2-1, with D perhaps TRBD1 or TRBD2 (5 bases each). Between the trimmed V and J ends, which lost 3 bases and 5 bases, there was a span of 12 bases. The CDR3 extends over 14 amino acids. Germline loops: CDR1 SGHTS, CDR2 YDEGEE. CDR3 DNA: TGTGCCAGCAGCTCCGGGGACGCTGACAATGAGCAGTTCTTC. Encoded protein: CASSSGDADNEQFF.

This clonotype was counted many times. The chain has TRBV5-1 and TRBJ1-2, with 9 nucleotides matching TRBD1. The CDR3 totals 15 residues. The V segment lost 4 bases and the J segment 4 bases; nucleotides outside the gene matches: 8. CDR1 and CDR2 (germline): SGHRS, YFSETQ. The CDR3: CASSTSQGAVYGYTF. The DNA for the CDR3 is TGCGCCAGCAGCACCTCACAGGGGGCGGTCTATGGCTACACCTTC.

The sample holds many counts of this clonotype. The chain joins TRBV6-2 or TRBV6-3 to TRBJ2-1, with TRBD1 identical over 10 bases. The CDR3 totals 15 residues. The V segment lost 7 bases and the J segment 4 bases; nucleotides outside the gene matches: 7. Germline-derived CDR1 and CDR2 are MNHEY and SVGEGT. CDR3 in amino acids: CASTLGDRGYNEQFF. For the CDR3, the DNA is TGTGCCAGCACCCTGGGGGACAGGGGATACAATGAGCAGTTCTTC.

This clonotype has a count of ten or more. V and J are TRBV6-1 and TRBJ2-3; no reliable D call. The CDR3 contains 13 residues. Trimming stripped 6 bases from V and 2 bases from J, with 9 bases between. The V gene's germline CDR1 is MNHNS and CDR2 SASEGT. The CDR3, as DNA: TGTGCCAGCAGGATAGTCGTCACAGATACGCAGTATTTT. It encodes CASRIVVTDTQYF.

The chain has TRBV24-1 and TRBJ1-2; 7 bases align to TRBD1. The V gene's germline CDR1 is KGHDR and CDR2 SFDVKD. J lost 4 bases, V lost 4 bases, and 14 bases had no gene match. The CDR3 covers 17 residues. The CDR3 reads CATSEADPGRGIYGYTF. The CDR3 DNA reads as TGTGCCACCAGTGAGGCCGACCCTGGCAGGGGGATCTATGGCTACACCTTC.

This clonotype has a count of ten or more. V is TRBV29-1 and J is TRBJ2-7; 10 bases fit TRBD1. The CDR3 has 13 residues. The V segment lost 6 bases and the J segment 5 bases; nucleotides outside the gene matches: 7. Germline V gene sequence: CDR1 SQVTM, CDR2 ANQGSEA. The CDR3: CSVPGQGWDEQYF. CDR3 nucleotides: TGCAGCGTACCGGGACAGGGGTGGGACGAGCAGTACTTC.

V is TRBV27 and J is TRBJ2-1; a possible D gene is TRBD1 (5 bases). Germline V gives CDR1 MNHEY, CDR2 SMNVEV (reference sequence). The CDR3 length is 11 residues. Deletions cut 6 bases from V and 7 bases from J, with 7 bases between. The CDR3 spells CASRDNNEQFF. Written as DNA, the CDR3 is TGTGCCAGCAGGGACAATAATGAGCAGTTCTTC.

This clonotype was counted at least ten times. CDR3 loop: CASSQDEGSVPYGYTF. CDR3 nucleotide sequence: TGCGCCAGCAGCCAAGATGAGGGATCCGTACCGTATGGCTACACCTTC. The chain employs TRBV4-3 and TRBJ1-2, with no clear D. CDR3 length: 16 amino acids. The V end was cut by 0 bases, the J end by 5 bases, with 16 bases between. Germline CDR1 is LGHNA and CDR2 is YSLEER.

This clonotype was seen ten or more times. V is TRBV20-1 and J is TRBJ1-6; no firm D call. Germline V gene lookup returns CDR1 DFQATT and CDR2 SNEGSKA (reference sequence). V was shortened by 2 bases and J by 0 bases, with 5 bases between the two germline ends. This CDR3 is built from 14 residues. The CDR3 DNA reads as TGCAGTGCTAGAATAAGCTCCTATAATTCACCCCTCCACTTT. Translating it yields CSARISSYNSPLHF.